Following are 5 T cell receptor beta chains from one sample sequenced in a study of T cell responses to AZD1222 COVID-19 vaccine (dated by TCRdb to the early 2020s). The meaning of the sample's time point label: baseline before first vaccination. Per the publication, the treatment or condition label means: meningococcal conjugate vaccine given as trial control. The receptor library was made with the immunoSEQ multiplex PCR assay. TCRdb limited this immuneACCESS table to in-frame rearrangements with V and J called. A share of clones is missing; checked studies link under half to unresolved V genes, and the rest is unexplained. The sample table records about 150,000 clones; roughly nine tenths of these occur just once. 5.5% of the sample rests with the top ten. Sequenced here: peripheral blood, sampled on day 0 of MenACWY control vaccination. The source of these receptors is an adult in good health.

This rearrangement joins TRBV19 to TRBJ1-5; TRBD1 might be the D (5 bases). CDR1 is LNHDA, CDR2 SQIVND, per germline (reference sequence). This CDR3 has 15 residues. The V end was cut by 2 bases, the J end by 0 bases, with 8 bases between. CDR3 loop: CASSIKGTSNQPQHF. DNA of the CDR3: TGTGCCAGTAGTATAAAAGGGACTAGCAATCAGCCCCAGCATTTT.

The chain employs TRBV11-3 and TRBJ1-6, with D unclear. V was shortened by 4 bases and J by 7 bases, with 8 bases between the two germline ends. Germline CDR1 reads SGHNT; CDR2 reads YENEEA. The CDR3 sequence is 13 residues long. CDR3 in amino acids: CASSSTRNSPLHF. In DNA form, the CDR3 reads TGTGCCAGCAGCTCGACAAGAAATTCACCCCTCCACTTT.

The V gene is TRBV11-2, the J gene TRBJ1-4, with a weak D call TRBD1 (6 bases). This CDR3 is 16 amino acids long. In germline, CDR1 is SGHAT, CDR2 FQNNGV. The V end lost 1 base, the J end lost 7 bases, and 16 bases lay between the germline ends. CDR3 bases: TGTGCCAGCAGCTTAGTTGGGGGCGGGTTAAGTGAAAAACTGTTTTTT. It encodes CASSLVGGGLSEKLFF.

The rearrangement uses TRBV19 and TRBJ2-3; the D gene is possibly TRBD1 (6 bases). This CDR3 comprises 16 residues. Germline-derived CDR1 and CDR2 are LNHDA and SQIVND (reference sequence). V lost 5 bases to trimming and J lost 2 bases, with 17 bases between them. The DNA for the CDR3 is TGTGCCAGTAGTGGGGCAGGGCAGGGGACCACAGATACGCAGTATTTT. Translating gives CASSGAGQGTTDTQYF.

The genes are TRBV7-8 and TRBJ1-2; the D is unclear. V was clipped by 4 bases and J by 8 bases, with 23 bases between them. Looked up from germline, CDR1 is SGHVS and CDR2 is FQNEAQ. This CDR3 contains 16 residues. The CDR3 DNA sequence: TGTGCCAGCAGCTCGACGAGGGCGGAACACTATGGGGGCTACACCTTC. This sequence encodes CASSSTRAEHYGGYTF.